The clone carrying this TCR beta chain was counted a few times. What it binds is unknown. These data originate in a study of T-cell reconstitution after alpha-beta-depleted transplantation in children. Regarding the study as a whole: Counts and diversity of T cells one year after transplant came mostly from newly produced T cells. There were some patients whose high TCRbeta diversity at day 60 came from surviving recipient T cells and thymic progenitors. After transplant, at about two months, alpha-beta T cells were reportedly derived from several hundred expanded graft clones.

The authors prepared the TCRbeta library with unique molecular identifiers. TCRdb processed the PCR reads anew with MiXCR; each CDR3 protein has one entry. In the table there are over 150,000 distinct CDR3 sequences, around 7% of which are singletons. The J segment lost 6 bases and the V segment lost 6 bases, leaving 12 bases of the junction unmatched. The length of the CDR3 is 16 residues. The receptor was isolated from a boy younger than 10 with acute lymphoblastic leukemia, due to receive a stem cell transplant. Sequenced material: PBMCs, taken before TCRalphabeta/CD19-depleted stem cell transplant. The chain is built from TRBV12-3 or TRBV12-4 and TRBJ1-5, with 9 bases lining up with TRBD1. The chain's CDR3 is CASSRGTGKSGQPQHF. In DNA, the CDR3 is TGTGCCAGCAGCCGCGGGACAGGGAAAAGTGGTCAGCCCCAGCATTTT.